Listed below are T cell receptor beta chains from one sample, sequenced in a study of shared clonotypes between healthy human individuals. Only in-frame clones appear in the TCRdb table, and some are missing; sequencing was by immunoSEQ multiplex PCR. Among roughly 1 million clones listed, about 77% were seen once. The sample consisted of memory CD4+ T cells sorted from blood. The receptors here all came from a man aged 18 to 35 in good health. Both conserved end residues are part of each CDR3. D genes are given only for firm matches. Clone size appears in some rows only: once, few, many, or a class for an expanded clone.

d_gene: TRBD2
abundance: NA
v_gene: TRBV9
j_gene: TRBJ2-5
CDR3nt: TGTGCCAGCAGCGGTACTAGCGGGGGACAAGAGACCCAGTACTTC
CDR3aa: CASSGTSGGQETQYF

d_gene: TRBD2
abundance: NA
v_gene: TRBV9
j_gene: TRBJ2-5
CDR3nt: TGTGCCAGCAGCGCCCGGACTAGCCGGGAGACCCAGTACTTC
CDR3aa: CASSARTSRETQYF

d_gene: TRBD1
abundance: NA
v_gene: TRBV11-3
j_gene: TRBJ2-7
CDR3nt: TGTGCCAGCAGCCGAACCGGGACAGGGCTCGAGCAGTACTTC
CDR3aa: CASSRTGTGLEQYF

d_gene: TRBD2
abundance: few
v_gene: TRBV6-5
j_gene: TRBJ2-5
CDR3nt: TGTGCCAGCAAATATGGCGGGGGAGAGGGCGAGACCCAGTACTTC
CDR3aa: CASKYGGGEGETQYF

d_gene: NA
abundance: few
v_gene: TRBV6-1
j_gene: TRBJ1-5
CDR3nt: TGTGCCAGCAGTGCGGGTCTCGACCCCCAGCATTTT
CDR3aa: CASSAGLDPQHF

d_gene: NA
abundance: NA
v_gene: TRBV19
j_gene: TRBJ1-3
CDR3nt: TGTGCCAGTAGTACAGCTGGAAACACCATATATTTT
CDR3aa: CASSTAGNTIYF

d_gene: NA
abundance: NA
v_gene: TRBV6-1
j_gene: TRBJ1-6
CDR3nt: TGTGCCAGCAGGTACCAGGTCTCAAATTCACCCCTCCACTTT
CDR3aa: CASRYQVSNSPLHF

d_gene: TRBD1
abundance: NA
v_gene: TRBV28
j_gene: TRBJ1-5
CDR3nt: TGTGCCAGCAGTGCGCCGGCAGGGGGACCCCAGCATTTT
CDR3aa: CASSAPAGGPQHF

d_gene: NA
abundance: NA
v_gene: TRBV2
j_gene: TRBJ2-3
CDR3nt: TGTGCCAGCAAGGTGGCGGGCCGCACAGATACGCAGTATTTT
CDR3aa: CASKVAGRTDTQYF

d_gene: NA
abundance: NA
v_gene: TRBV6-6
j_gene: TRBJ1-3
CDR3nt: TGTGCCAGCACATCGGGGGTATCGCGAAACACCATATATTTT
CDR3aa: CASTSGVSRNTIYF

d_gene: NA
abundance: NA
v_gene: TRBV7-9
j_gene: TRBJ2-5
CDR3nt: TGTGCCAGCAGCGTCGAATCAACCAGGGAGACCCAGTACTTC
CDR3aa: CASSVESTRETQYF

d_gene: NA
abundance: many
v_gene: TRBV7-9
j_gene: TRBJ1-2
CDR3nt: TGTGCCAGCAGCTTAAGTCGGCGAGAGGGAACCGCCTATGGCTACACCTTC
CDR3aa: CASSLSRREGTAYGYTF

d_gene: NA
abundance: few
v_gene: TRBV7-3
j_gene: TRBJ1-1
CDR3nt: TGTGCCAGCAGCTTACAGCCATTGAACACTGAAGCTTTCTTT
CDR3aa: CASSLQPLNTEAFF

d_gene: TRBD1
abundance: NA
v_gene: TRBV5-6
j_gene: TRBJ2-1
CDR3nt: TGTGCCAGCAGCCGATTTGACAGGGGAAGCAATGAGCAGTTCTTC
CDR3aa: CASSRFDRGSNEQFF

d_gene: NA
abundance: NA
v_gene: TRBV28
j_gene: TRBJ2-3
CDR3nt: TGTGCCAGCCTTCCCCCAACAGGGATAGTCACAGATACGCAGTATTTT
CDR3aa: CASLPPTGIVTDTQYF

d_gene: NA
abundance: once
v_gene: TRBV30
j_gene: TRBJ2-7
CDR3nt: TGTGCCTGTATAGGGTCGACCTACGAGCAGTACTTC
CDR3aa: CACIGSTYEQYF

d_gene: TRBD1
abundance: NA
v_gene: TRBV5-1
j_gene: TRBJ1-2
CDR3nt: TGCGCCAGCAGCGTGACAGGGCACTATGGCTACACCTTC
CDR3aa: CASSVTGHYGYTF

d_gene: NA
abundance: NA
v_gene: TRBV5-1
j_gene: TRBJ2-5
CDR3nt: TGCGCCAGCAGTCCCACCGGGAGCATTAAAGAGACCCAGTACTTC
CDR3aa: CASSPTGSIKETQYF

d_gene: TRBD1
abundance: NA
v_gene: TRBV10-3
j_gene: TRBJ2-7
CDR3nt: TGTGCCATCAGGGAGGACAGGGCCCACGAGCAGTACTTC
CDR3aa: CAIREDRAHEQYF

d_gene: TRBD1
abundance: NA
v_gene: TRBV6-1
j_gene: TRBJ2-3
CDR3nt: TGTGCCAGCAGACTGGACAGGGTTTTGGATACGCAGTATTTT
CDR3aa: CASRLDRVLDTQYF

d_gene: NA
abundance: NA
v_gene: TRBV6-1
j_gene: TRBJ2-5
CDR3nt: TGTGCCAGCAGTGAACCCAAAAGTTCGGGGTTCAGAGAGACCCAGTACTTC
CDR3aa: CASSEPKSSGFRETQYF

d_gene: NA
abundance: NA
v_gene: TRBV15
j_gene: TRBJ1-1
CDR3nt: TGTGCCACCAGCAGAGATTCGGGGTCAGCTTTCTTT
CDR3aa: CATSRDSGSAFF

d_gene: TRBD1
abundance: many
v_gene: TRBV27
j_gene: TRBJ2-7
CDR3nt: TGTGCCAGCAGCCCTGGGACAGGGCCCTACGAGCAGTACTTC
CDR3aa: CASSPGTGPYEQYF

d_gene: TRBD1
abundance: many
v_gene: TRBV28
j_gene: TRBJ2-5
CDR3nt: TGTGCCAGCAGAATCCAGGGGGCGAGGGGAGAGACCCAGTACTTC
CDR3aa: CASRIQGARGETQYF

d_gene: NA
abundance: NA
v_gene: TRBV5-6
j_gene: TRBJ2-7
CDR3nt: TGTGCCAGCAGCTCGGGGTTCCAGGAATACGAGCAGTACTTC
CDR3aa: CASSSGFQEYEQYF

d_gene: NA
abundance: NA
v_gene: TRBV29-1
j_gene: TRBJ1-2
CDR3nt: TGCAGCGTTGAAAATCCCCGAAAGGGCTATGGCTACACCTTC
CDR3aa: CSVENPRKGYGYTF

d_gene: TRBD2
abundance: NA
v_gene: TRBV5-4
j_gene: TRBJ2-7
CDR3nt: TGTGCCAGCAGCAGGGGACTAGAACTCTACGAGCAGTACTTC
CDR3aa: CASSRGLELYEQYF

d_gene: NA
abundance: NA
v_gene: TRBV11-2
j_gene: TRBJ1-4
CDR3nt: TGTGCCAGCAGCTTAGATAGACAGCTCAGAGGGCTTTATGGTGAAAAACTGTTTTTT
CDR3aa: CASSLDRQLRGLYGEKLFF

d_gene: NA
abundance: few
v_gene: TRBV5-1
j_gene: TRBJ1-1
CDR3nt: TGCGCCAGCAGCGTGGACGGGAACACTGAAGCTTTCTTT
CDR3aa: CASSVDGNTEAFF

d_gene: TRBD1
abundance: NA
v_gene: TRBV18
j_gene: TRBJ1-1
CDR3nt: TGTGCCAGCTCCCCAGGGCAGGGGGCTTCGGAAGCTTTCTTT
CDR3aa: CASSPGQGASEAFF

d_gene: NA
abundance: NA
v_gene: TRBV9
j_gene: TRBJ2-3
CDR3nt: TGTGCCAGCAGCGTACTATCAGATACGCAGTATTTT
CDR3aa: CASSVLSDTQYF

d_gene: NA
abundance: NA
v_gene: TRBV6-6
j_gene: TRBJ1-1
CDR3nt: TGTGCCAGCAGCAGGGAAGGCACTGAAGCTTTCTTT
CDR3aa: CASSREGTEAFF

d_gene: NA
abundance: NA
v_gene: TRBV28
j_gene: TRBJ1-6
CDR3nt: TGTGCCAGCAGTCCCACTCCACCAGGGACCTATAATTCACCCCTCCACTTT
CDR3aa: CASSPTPPGTYNSPLHF

d_gene: TRBD2
abundance: many
v_gene: TRBV2
j_gene: TRBJ2-7
CDR3nt: TGTGCCAGCAATTCCGGACTAGCGGGGGTTCACGAGCAGTACTTC
CDR3aa: CASNSGLAGVHEQYF

d_gene: NA
abundance: NA
v_gene: TRBV10-3
j_gene: TRBJ1-5
CDR3nt: TGTGCCATCAGTGACAGGGAGACTCAGCCCCAGCATTTT
CDR3aa: CAISDRETQPQHF

d_gene: TRBD1
abundance: few
v_gene: TRBV9
j_gene: TRBJ2-7
CDR3nt: TGTGCCAGCAGCACACCGGGACAGGGTTCCGAGCAGTACTTC
CDR3aa: CASSTPGQGSEQYF

d_gene: TRBD2
abundance: NA
v_gene: TRBV7-9
j_gene: TRBJ2-1
CDR3nt: TGTGCCAGCAGCTTAGTGGGCGGGAGGGCTAGCTACAATGAGCAGTTCTTC
CDR3aa: CASSLVGGRASYNEQFF

d_gene: TRBD2
abundance: NA
v_gene: TRBV5-5
j_gene: TRBJ2-5
CDR3nt: TGTGCCAGCAGCTTTATCGGCGGGAGCCAAGAGACCCAGTACTTC
CDR3aa: CASSFIGGSQETQYF

d_gene: TRBD1
abundance: NA
v_gene: TRBV6-1
j_gene: TRBJ1-4
CDR3nt: TGTGCCGGTCAGACAGGGGTTAATGAAAAACTGTTTTTT
CDR3aa: CAGQTGVNEKLFF

d_gene: TRBD2
abundance: NA
v_gene: TRBV6-4
j_gene: TRBJ2-1
CDR3nt: TGTGCCAGTAATAGCGGGAGCTCCTACAATGAGCAGTTCTTC
CDR3aa: CASNSGSSYNEQFF

d_gene: NA
abundance: many
v_gene: TRBV10-3
j_gene: TRBJ1-2
CDR3nt: TGTGCCATCACCGGGACCGGGGGGAGCTACACCTTC
CDR3aa: CAITGTGGSYTF

d_gene: NA
abundance: NA
v_gene: TRBV28
j_gene: TRBJ2-2
CDR3nt: TGTGCCAGCAGCCAGACTGTAGGGGAGCTGTTTTTT
CDR3aa: CASSQTVGELFF

d_gene: TRBD1
abundance: NA
v_gene: TRBV19
j_gene: TRBJ1-3
CDR3nt: TGTGCCAGTAGTATCGGGACAGGGCGAAACACCATATATTTT
CDR3aa: CASSIGTGRNTIYF

d_gene: NA
abundance: once
v_gene: TRBV5-1
j_gene: TRBJ2-1
CDR3nt: TGCGCCAGCAGCTTAGACGGCGGGGAGCAGTTCTTC
CDR3aa: CASSLDGGEQFF

d_gene: NA
abundance: NA
v_gene: TRBV5-4
j_gene: TRBJ1-1
CDR3nt: TGCGCCAGCAGCCAAAGAACCTCGGGGGGAGCTTTCTTT
CDR3aa: CASSQRTSGGAFF

d_gene: TRBD1
abundance: NA
v_gene: TRBV5-6
j_gene: TRBJ1-1
CDR3nt: TGTGCCAGCAGCCAGGACAGGAGGGGAGTGGGGGCTTTCTTT
CDR3aa: CASSQDRRGVGAFF

d_gene: TRBD1
abundance: few
v_gene: TRBV6-6
j_gene: TRBJ1-6
CDR3nt: TGTGCCAGCAGCGACAGGGCCCTTCGTTCACCCCTCCACTTT
CDR3aa: CASSDRALRSPLHF

d_gene: NA
abundance: NA
v_gene: TRBV7-9
j_gene: TRBJ2-3
CDR3nt: TGTGCCAGCAGCAGAACCCGAGGGGGAAGCACAGATACGCAGTATTTT
CDR3aa: CASSRTRGGSTDTQYF

d_gene: TRBD1
abundance: NA
v_gene: TRBV2
j_gene: TRBJ2-5
CDR3nt: TGTGCCAGCAGTGGGGACAGGGGGCTAGAGACCCAGTACTTC
CDR3aa: CASSGDRGLETQYF

d_gene: TRBD1
abundance: few
v_gene: TRBV6-1
j_gene: TRBJ2-7
CDR3nt: TGTGCCAGCAGTGCCGGGACAGGGTACCACGAGCAGTACTTC
CDR3aa: CASSAGTGYHEQYF

d_gene: TRBD2
abundance: NA
v_gene: TRBV4-3
j_gene: TRBJ2-3
CDR3nt: TGCGCCAGCAGCCAAATTTCCAGCGGGATGCCTTTGGGGAGCCGTCCAGCAGATACGCAGTATTTT
CDR3aa: CASSQISSGMPLGSRPADTQYF

d_gene: NA
abundance: NA
v_gene: TRBV12-5
j_gene: TRBJ1-3
CDR3nt: TGTGCTAGTGGTTTGGTACAACCGTTCTCTGGAAACACCATATATTTT
CDR3aa: CASGLVQPFSGNTIYF

d_gene: TRBD2
abundance: NA
v_gene: TRBV9
j_gene: TRBJ2-6
CDR3nt: TGTGCCAGCAGCGTAGGTAGCGGGGGGTTTTCTGGGGCCAACGTCCTGACTTTC
CDR3aa: CASSVGSGGFSGANVLTF

d_gene: NA
abundance: NA
v_gene: TRBV7-2
j_gene: TRBJ2-2
CDR3nt: TGTGCCAGCAGCTTAGTAGGGGAAAACACCGGGGAGCTGTTTTTT
CDR3aa: CASSLVGENTGELFF

d_gene: TRBD2
abundance: NA
v_gene: TRBV19
j_gene: TRBJ2-6
CDR3nt: TGTGCCAGTACCCCGGGAGGAGGGTGGGGCTCTGGGGCCAACGTCCTGACTTTC
CDR3aa: CASTPGGGWGSGANVLTF

d_gene: NA
abundance: NA
v_gene: TRBV2
j_gene: TRBJ2-2
CDR3nt: TGTGCCAGCTCTAGGGAGGCGAACACCGGGGAGCTGTTTTTT
CDR3aa: CASSREANTGELFF

d_gene: TRBD2
abundance: NA
v_gene: TRBV30
j_gene: TRBJ2-1
CDR3nt: TGTGCCTGGAAGCCCGGGACTAGCGGCAATGAGCAGTTCTTC
CDR3aa: CAWKPGTSGNEQFF

d_gene: TRBD2
abundance: NA
v_gene: TRBV5-1
j_gene: TRBJ2-7
CDR3nt: TGCGCCAGCAGCTTGGGAGCGGGGGTGGCCTACGAGCAGTACTTC
CDR3aa: CASSLGAGVAYEQYF

d_gene: NA
abundance: NA
v_gene: TRBV5-1
j_gene: TRBJ2-6
CDR3nt: TGCGCCAGCAGCTCGGGCTCTGGGGCCAACGTCCTGACTTTC
CDR3aa: CASSSGSGANVLTF